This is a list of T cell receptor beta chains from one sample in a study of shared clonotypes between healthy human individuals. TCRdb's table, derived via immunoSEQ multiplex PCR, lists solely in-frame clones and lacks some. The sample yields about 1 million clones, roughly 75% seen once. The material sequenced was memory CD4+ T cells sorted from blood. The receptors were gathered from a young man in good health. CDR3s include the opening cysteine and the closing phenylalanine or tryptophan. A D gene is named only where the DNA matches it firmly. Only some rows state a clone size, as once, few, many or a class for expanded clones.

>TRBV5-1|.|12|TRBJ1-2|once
CASSFEGYGYTF
TGCGCCAGCAGCTTTGAGGGCTATGGCTACACCTTC
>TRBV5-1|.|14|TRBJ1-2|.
CASSLVQPNYGYTF
TGCGCCAGCAGCTTGGTACAGCCTAACTATGGCTACACCTTC
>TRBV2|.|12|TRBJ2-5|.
CASKRGRETQYF
TGTGCCAGCAAGAGGGGTCGAGAGACCCAGTACTTC
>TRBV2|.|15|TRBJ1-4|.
CASSDHTVTNEKLFF
TGTGCCAGCAGTGACCATACCGTAACTAATGAAAAACTGTTTTTT
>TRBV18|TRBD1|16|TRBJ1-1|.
CASSLLGGQGGTEAFF
TGTGCCAGCTCACTTCTAGGGGGACAGGGGGGAACTGAAGCTTTCTTT
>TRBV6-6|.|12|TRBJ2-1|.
CASSSVAAEQFF
TGTGCCAGCAGTTCGGTGGCTGCTGAGCAGTTCTTC
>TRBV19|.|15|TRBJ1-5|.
CASSSTGVSNQPQHF
TGTGCCAGTTCGTCCACAGGCGTTAGCAATCAGCCCCAGCATTTT
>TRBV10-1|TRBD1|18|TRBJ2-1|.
CASSESAKGARSYNEQFF
TGCGCCAGCAGTGAGTCGGCTAAGGGGGCCCGCTCCTACAATGAGCAGTTCTTC
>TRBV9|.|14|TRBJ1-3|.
CASSVGADGNTIYF
TGTGCCAGCAGCGTAGGCGCCGACGGAAACACCATATATTTT
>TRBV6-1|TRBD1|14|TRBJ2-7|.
CASSAGTGSYEQYF
TGTGCCAGCAGTGCCGGGACAGGTTCCTACGAGCAGTACTTC
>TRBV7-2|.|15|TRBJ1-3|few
CASSSVGGNGNTIYF
TGTGCCAGCAGCTCGGTGGGGGGGAATGGAAACACCATATATTTT
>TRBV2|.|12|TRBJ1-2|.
CASKQGNYGYTF
TGTGCCAGCAAACAGGGAAACTATGGCTACACCTTC
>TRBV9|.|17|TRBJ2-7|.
CASSAPAEGAIPYEQYF
TGTGCCAGCAGCGCCCCAGCAGAAGGGGCCATACCCTACGAGCAGTACTTC
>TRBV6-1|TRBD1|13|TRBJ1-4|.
CASSDRGGEKLFF
TGTGCCAGCAGCGACAGGGGTGGTGAAAAACTGTTTTTT
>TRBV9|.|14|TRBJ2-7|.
CASSVDLRSGEQYF
TGTGCCAGCAGCGTGGACCTCAGGTCCGGGGAGCAGTACTTC
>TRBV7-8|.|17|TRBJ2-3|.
CASSLGQGPTRTDTQYF
TGTGCCAGCAGCTTAGGTCAGGGCCCCACTCGCACAGATACGCAGTATTTT
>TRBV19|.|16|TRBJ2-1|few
CASSLQWASSYNEQFF
TGTGCCAGTAGCCTGCAGTGGGCGAGCTCCTACAATGAGCAGTTCTTC
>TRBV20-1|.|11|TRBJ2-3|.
CSARETDTQYF
TGCAGTGCTAGAGAAACAGATACGCAGTATTTT
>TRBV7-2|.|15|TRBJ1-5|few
CASSLEALDNQPQHF
TGTGCCAGCAGCTTAGAAGCTTTAGACAATCAGCCCCAGCATTTT
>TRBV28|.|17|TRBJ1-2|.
CASSGNRPGPRPYGYTF
TGTGCCAGCAGCGGCAATAGACCCGGGCCCCGGCCCTATGGCTACACCTTC